This TCR beta chain came from a study of cytomegalovirus exposure and HLA in healthy donors. Study in general: The study placed approximately 80% of its approximately 430 genotyped donors in the Caucasian-associated ancestry cluster.

Whole-study findings and limits: Rarity characterized most TCR sequences, yet some public TCRs appeared in many donors. Accurate predictions that matched the HLA-A and HLA-B alleles of most subjects were reportedly made from TCR beta sequences.

Amplification used 60 Vbeta primers and 13 Jbeta primers. Sequencing was performed with immunoSEQ multiplex PCR; in TCRdb, only in-frame clones are kept and a portion is missing. Of 130,000 to 150,000 clones in the sample, 74% were seen once. These donors counted as nominally healthy when sampled, but unrecorded immune exposures were likely. V was pared by 5 bases and J by 4 bases, with 17 bases between. The CDR3 is made up of 16 amino acids. Germline CDR1 reads LGHNA; CDR2 reads YNFKEQ. Remarks on this clone: No antigen is known for it.

The chain has TRBV4-2 and TRBJ2-2; D might be TRBD2 (7 bases). The source material was PBMCs. The TCR sequence derives from a young man in good health and CMV-seropositive. The CDR3 DNA is TGTGCCAGCAGCGGTCGGGGGGCCCCGGGCACCGGGGAGCTGTTTTTT. This gives the protein CASSGRGAPGTGELFF.